The 27 T cell receptor beta chains reported below all come from one sample, sequenced in a study of T cells after yellow fever vaccination. TCRdb used MiXCR to reprocess the 5' RACE reads, holding one entry per CDR3 protein. This table has about 320,000 distinct CDR3 sequences, approximately 7% appearing once. The sequencing here drew on PBMCs, taken about 49 days after the first yellow fever vaccination. The receptors originated from a man younger than 35 who received the YFV17D yellow fever vaccine.

At least ten counts were recorded for this clonotype. This sequence joins TRBV5-6 and TRBJ2-2, with 9 bases matching TRBD1. In germline, CDR1 is SGHDT, CDR2 YYEEEE. CDR3 length: 17 residues. V lost 0 bases and J lost 5; bases outside the gene matches: 8. CDR3 loop: CASSLGTGGLWTGELFF. In DNA, the CDR3 is TGTGCCAGCAGCTTGGGAACAGGGGGCTTGTGGACCGGGGAGCTGTTTTTT.

This clonotype came up many times. The J gene is TRBJ2-2, the V gene TRBV11-1; TRBD1 matches 7 bases. The CDR3 consists of 16 residues. Germline V gene lookup returns CDR1 SGHAT and CDR2 FQDESV (reference sequence). With 6 bases clipped from V and 3 bases from J, the junction kept 10 bases outside the gene matches. CDR3 loop: CASRRKTGVDTGELFF. The CDR3 nucleotides read TGTGCCAGCAGACGTAAAACAGGGGTGGACACCGGGGAGCTGTTTTTT.

Only a few counts were recorded for this clonotype. This chain uses TRBV28 with TRBJ2-7; the D call may be TRBD1 or TRBD2 (6 bases each). Germline CDR1 is MDHEN and CDR2 is SYDVKM. Trimming took off 3 bases at V and 7 bases at J, with 13 bases between the two ends. The CDR3 runs 13 residues. CDR3 amino acids: CASSLAGGIEQYV. For the CDR3, the DNA is TGTGCCAGCAGTTTGGCCGGGGGCATTGAGCAGTACGTC.

There are many counts of this clonotype. The chain uses TRBV5-1 and TRBJ1-4; no clear D. The CDR3 consists of 13 residues. Deletions cut 0 bases from V and 13 bases from J, with 13 bases between. The germline V gene encodes CDR1 SGHRS and CDR2 YFSETQ. CDR3 in amino acids: CASSLGRTTRLFF. In nucleotides, the CDR3 is TGCGCCAGCAGCTTGGGCAGGACCACGAGACTGTTTTTT.

In this sample, this clonotype turned up a few times. The chain joins TRBV7-3 to TRBJ2-3; 9 nucleotides line up with TRBD2. CDR1 and CDR2 from the germline V gene are SGHTA and FQGTGA. The CDR3 has 15 residues. The J segment lost 7 bases and the V segment lost 5 bases, leaving 10 bases of the junction unmatched. CDR3: CASSQGRGGRNTQYF. The CDR3 DNA follows: TGTGCCAGCAGCCAGGGGCGGGGGGGCCGAAATACGCAGTATTTT.

This clonotype was seen only a few times. The DNA for the CDR3 is TGTGCCAGCAGACCCCGGGGCCAGGGTTCGGAGACCCAGTACTTC. As protein: CASRPRGQGSETQYF. The V and J genes are TRBV5-6 and TRBJ2-5; possibly TRBD1 or TRBD2 for D (5 bases each). Germline lookup yields CDR1 SGHDT and CDR2 YYEEEE. The CDR3 length is 15 residues. The ends were cut back, 5 bases at V and 5 bases at J, with 19 bases in the middle.

Details on this clonotype: A junction boundary mismatches the germline segment, possibly from a read error. The J gene is TRBJ2-7, the V gene TRBV7-6; 7 bases are shared with TRBD2. The CDR3 is made up of 16 amino acids. Germline loops: CDR1 SGHVS, CDR2 FNYEAQ. The CDR3 DNA sequence: TGTGCCAGCAGCTTGGATCCTAGCGGTAGCTCCTACGACCAGTACTTC. This sequence encodes CASSLDPSGSSYDQYF.

The chain couples TRBV7-6 to TRBJ1-5; weak D call: TRBD1 (5 bases). The CDR3 covers 16 residues. V gave up 5 bases and J gave up 4 bases, with 18 bases separating them. Germline CDR1 reads SGHVS; CDR2 reads FNYEAQ. In DNA form, the CDR3 reads TGTGCCAGCAGCCCCAGTCCGGGGACCCTAAATCAGCCCCAGCATTTT. It specifies CASSPSPGTLNQPQHF.

This clonotype was seen a handful of times. V and J are TRBV7-2 and TRBJ2-1; TRBD2 might be the D (7 bases). There are 15 residues in the CDR3. Germline V gene lookup returns CDR1 SGHTA and CDR2 FQGNSA. V lost 2 bases, J lost 4 bases, and 12 bases lay in between. The CDR3 nucleotides read TGTGCCAGCAGCTTATGGGGGGGGGCTTACAATGAGCAGTTCTTC. Translation gives CASSLWGGAYNEQFF.

This clonotype was recorded a few times. This chain joins TRBV20-1 and TRBJ2-6, with 8 bases aligning to TRBD1. The CDR3 runs 17 residues. Germline V gives CDR1 DFQATT, CDR2 SNEGSKA (reference sequence). The trim removed 6 bases at V and 2 bases at J, leaving 12 bases unmatched. As DNA, the CDR3 is TGCAGTGCGTCCCCAGGGGGCCACCTGCCTGGGGCCAACGTCCTGACTTTC. Translation gives CSASPGGHLPGANVLTF.

This clonotype was found many times. The chain is built from TRBV5-4 and TRBJ1-2, with D perhaps matching TRBD1 (6 bases). The CDR3 runs 15 residues. Germline CDR1 reads SGHNT; CDR2 reads YYREEE (reference sequence). Trimming shortened V by 2 bases and J by 8 bases, and 19 bases separated the two germline ends. CDR3 nucleotide sequence: TGTGCCAGCAGCTTAGACAGGAGGGGAACCAAGGGCTACACCTTC. It yields the protein CASSLDRRGTKGYTF.

This clonotype was picked up many times. This chain connects TRBV15 to TRBJ1-1; D gene ambiguous. The CDR3 runs 14 residues. V was shortened by 0 bases and J by 2 bases, with 7 bases between the two germline ends. Germline V gene sequence: CDR1 LNHNV, CDR2 YYDKDF (reference sequence). The CDR3 sequence: CATSRDGGNTEAFF. CDR3 in DNA: TGTGCCACCAGCAGAGATGGAGGAAACACTGAAGCTTTCTTT.

The J gene is TRBJ2-3, the V gene TRBV4-3; 7 positions agree with TRBD2. CDR3 length: 15 amino acids. CDR1 LGHNA and CDR2 YSLEER come from the germline V gene. V shed 4 bases, J shed 2 bases, and the junction held 6 bases outside the gene matches. DNA for the CDR3: TGCGCCAGCAGCCGCGCGGGGGACCCCACAGATACGCAGTATTTT. Its protein product is CASSRAGDPTDTQYF.

This clonotype was counted at least ten times. The chain recombines TRBV7-9 with TRBJ2-3; D might be TRBD2 (5 bases). The CDR3 has 14 amino acids. The V and J ends lost 2 bases and 2 bases respectively, with 8 bases between them. CDR1 is SEHNR and CDR2 is FQNEAQ in the germline V gene (reference sequence). DNA of the CDR3: TGTGCCAGCAGCTTATACGGGGACACAGATACGCAGTATTTT. This codes for CASSLYGDTDTQYF.

The chain links TRBV7-8 to TRBJ2-2; 10 bases map to TRBD2. This CDR3 region has 17 residues. V gave up 5 bases and J gave up 0 bases; unmatched junction bases: 6. Per germline, CDR1 SGHVS and CDR2 FQNEAQ. Here the CDR3 DNA reads TGTGCCAGCAGCCCCGCTAGCGGGGGAACGAACACCGGGGAGCTGTTTTTT. It is translated as CASSPASGGTNTGELFF.

This clonotype has at least ten counts. V gene TRBV27 combines with J gene TRBJ2-5; D uncertain. V lost 5 bases and J lost 2, with 9 bases in between. This CDR3 is 13 amino acids long. The germline V gene encodes CDR1 MNHEY and CDR2 SMNVEV (reference sequence). The CDR3 region has the DNA TGTGCCAGCAGTAAGAACAGTCAAGAGACCCAGTACTTC. This gives the protein CASSKNSQETQYF.

A few counts support this clonotype. The chain carries TRBV20-1 and TRBJ2-3; TRBD2 agrees at 7 bases. Germline values: CDR1 DFQATT, CDR2 SNEGSKA (reference sequence). The CDR3 is 16 residues long. Trimming cost V 2 bases and J 3 bases; bases outside gene matches: 11. CDR3 residues: CSARQISGGLTDTQYF. The CDR3 DNA reads TGCAGTGCTAGACAGATATCGGGGGGACTTACAGATACGCAGTATTTT.

This chain joins TRBV7-8 and TRBJ1-1; no clear D. The V and J ends lost 1 base and 4 bases respectively, with 22 bases between them. This CDR3 region has 18 residues. Germline lookup yields CDR1 SGHVS and CDR2 FQNEAQ. The CDR3 region is CASSLVGVWAGDFTEAFF. The DNA of the CDR3 is TGTGCCAGCAGCTTAGTTGGTGTGTGGGCTGGGGATTTCACTGAAGCTTTCTTT.

This clonotype was seen repeatedly, ten times or more. The V call is TRBV4-2, the J call TRBJ2-1; 9 bases are a match to TRBD2. CDR3 length: 17 residues. CDR1 and CDR2 from the germline V gene are LGHNA and YNFKEQ. V lost 0 bases to trimming and J lost 2 bases; unmatched junction nucleotides: 5. CDR3 nucleotides: TGTGCCAGCAGCCAAGACCGAGCGGGGGGAGCCTACAATGAGCAGTTCTTC. It specifies CASSQDRAGGAYNEQFF.

The CDR3 DNA sequence: TGTGCCAGCAGAATAGAACTAGCGGGGGACCGGCTCTACGAGCAGTACGTC. Translated, it gives CASRIELAGDRLYEQYV. The chain couples TRBV21-1 to TRBJ2-7; the table's D gene call, TRBD2, was not cross checked with the DNA. TRBV21-1 is a documented pseudogene. This CDR3 has 17 amino acids.

This clonotype was seen more than once but under ten times. V usage is TRBV7-9 and J usage is TRBJ2-3; 13 bases are a match to TRBD2. The J segment lost 2 bases and the V segment lost 4 bases, leaving 6 bases of the junction unmatched. Germline CDR1 reads SEHNR; CDR2 reads FQNEAQ (reference sequence). This CDR3 is built from 17 residues. CDR3 residues: CASSSQLAGGDTDTQYF. CDR3 sequence (DNA): TGTGCCAGCAGCTCCCAACTAGCGGGGGGGGACACAGATACGCAGTATTTT.

This clonotype appeared many times. The J gene is TRBJ2-1, the V gene TRBV9; 8 nucleotides line up with TRBD2. The CDR3 is 15 residues long. Germline loops: CDR1 SGDLS, CDR2 YYNGEE. V was pared by 0 bases and J by 4 bases, with 3 bases of the junction left unmatched. The CDR3 reads CASSVAGGVYNEQFF. DNA of the CDR3: TGTGCCAGCAGCGTAGCCGGGGGGGTTTACAATGAGCAGTTCTTC.

This clonotype was counted ten times or more. The chain is built from TRBV21-1 and TRBJ2-7; the table's D call, TRBD1, has no DNA check behind it. TRBV21-1 is listed as a pseudogene. The CDR3 runs to 14 residues. DNA of the CDR3: TGTGCCAGCAGCAATAGACAGGTTTCCTACGAGCAGTACTTC. This encodes CASSNRQVSYEQYF.

The V and J genes are TRBV7-2 and TRBJ1-3; no definite D call. Germline CDR1 SGHTA, CDR2 FQGNSA. The CDR3 is 13 residues long. V was shortened by 1 base and J by 4 bases, with 5 bases between the two germline ends. This CDR3 is CASSLVYGNTIYF. CDR3 nucleotides: TGTGCCAGCAGCTTAGTTTACGGAAACACCATATATTTT. Supplemented by reference TRBV7-2 and TRBJ1-3, the full variable domain reads GAGVSQSPSNKVTEKGKDVELRCDPISGHTALYWYRQSLGQGLEFLIYFQGNSAPDKSGLPSDRFSAERTGGSVSTLTIQRTQQEDSAVYLCASSLVYGNTIYFGEGSWLTVV.

Comment on this clonotype: Because the CDR3 is missing its conserved closing phenylalanine or tryptophan, this is likely a read error. The chain links TRBV7-7 to TRBJ2-5; D may be TRBD2 (6 bases). CDR1 is SSHAT, CDR2 FNYEAQ, per germline (reference sequence). The length of the CDR3 is 13 residues. The CDR3 loop is CASSSGDQETQYS. CDR3 DNA: TGTGCTAGCAGCTCGGGGGACCAAGAGACCCAGTACTCC.

There are many counts of this clonotype. This rearrangement joins TRBV5-1 to TRBJ2-7, with D unclear. Trimming left V 3 bases short and J 0 bases short, with 7 bases between. The germline gives CDR1 SGHRS, CDR2 YFSETQ. The CDR3 is made up of 13 amino acids. The CDR3 DNA is TGCGCCAGCAGCTCGCCAGGCTCCTACGAGCAGTACTTC. It is translated as CASSSPGSYEQYF.

This clonotype appeared a few times. This rearrangement joins TRBV7-2 to TRBJ2-7, with a tentative D call TRBD2 (6 bases). Trimming stripped 1 base from V and 4 bases from J, with 11 bases between. Germline CDR1 reads SGHTA; CDR2 reads FQGNSA. The CDR3 extends over 14 amino acids. The CDR3 protein is CASSLDGTPYEQYF. CDR3 sequence (DNA): TGTGCCAGCAGCTTAGACGGGACTCCTTACGAGCAGTACTTC.